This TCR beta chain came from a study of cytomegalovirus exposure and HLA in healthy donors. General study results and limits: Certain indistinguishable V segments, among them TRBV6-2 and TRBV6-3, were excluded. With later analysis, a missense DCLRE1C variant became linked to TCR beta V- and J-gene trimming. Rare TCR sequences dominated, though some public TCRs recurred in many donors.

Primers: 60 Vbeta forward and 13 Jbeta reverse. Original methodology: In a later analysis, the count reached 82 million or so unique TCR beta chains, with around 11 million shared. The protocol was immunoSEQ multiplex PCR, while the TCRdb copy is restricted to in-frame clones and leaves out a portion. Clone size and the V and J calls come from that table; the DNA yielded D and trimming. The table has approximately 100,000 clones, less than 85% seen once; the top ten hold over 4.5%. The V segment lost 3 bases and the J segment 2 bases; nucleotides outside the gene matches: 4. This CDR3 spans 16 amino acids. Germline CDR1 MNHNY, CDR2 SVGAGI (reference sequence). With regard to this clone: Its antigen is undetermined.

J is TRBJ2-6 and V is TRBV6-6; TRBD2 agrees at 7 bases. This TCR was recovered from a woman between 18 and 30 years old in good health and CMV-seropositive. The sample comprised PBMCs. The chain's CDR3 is CASSYSSGTGANVLTF. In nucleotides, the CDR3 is TGTGCCAGCAGTTATTCAAGCGGGACTGGGGCCAACGTCCTGACTTTC.